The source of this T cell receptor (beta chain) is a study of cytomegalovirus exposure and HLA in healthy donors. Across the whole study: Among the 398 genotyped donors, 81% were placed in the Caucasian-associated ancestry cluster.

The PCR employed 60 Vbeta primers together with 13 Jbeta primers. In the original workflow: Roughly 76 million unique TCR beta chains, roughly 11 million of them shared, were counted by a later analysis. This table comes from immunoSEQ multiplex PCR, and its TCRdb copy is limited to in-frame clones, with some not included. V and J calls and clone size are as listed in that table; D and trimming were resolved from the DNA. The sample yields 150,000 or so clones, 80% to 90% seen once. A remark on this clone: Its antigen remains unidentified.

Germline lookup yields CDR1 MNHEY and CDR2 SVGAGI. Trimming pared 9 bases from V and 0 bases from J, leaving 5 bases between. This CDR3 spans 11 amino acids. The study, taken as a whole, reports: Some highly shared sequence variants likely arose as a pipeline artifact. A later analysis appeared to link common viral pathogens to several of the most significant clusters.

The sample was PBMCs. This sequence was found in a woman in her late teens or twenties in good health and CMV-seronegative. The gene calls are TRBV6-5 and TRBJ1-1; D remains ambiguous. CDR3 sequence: CASILNTEAFF. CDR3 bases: TGTGCCAGTATTCTGAACACTGAAGCTTTCTTT.